The source of this T cell receptor beta chain is a study of radiotherapy plus CTLA-4 blockade in lung cancer. Each patient with chemo-refractory metastatic non-small-cell lung cancer was treated with focal radiation plus CTLA-4 blockade using ipilimumab. Germline CDR1 reads SGHRS; CDR2 reads YFSETQ. V shed 4 bases and J 1 base; nucleotides not matched to a gene: 7. The CDR3 has 15 amino acids. The method was immunoSEQ multiplex PCR; TCRdb's version includes in-frame clones alone and lacks a portion of them. Counted here are some 80,000 clones, about four fifths occurring once; the ten biggest clones make up 22%.

The J gene is TRBJ2-5, the V gene TRBV5-1, with 7 bases matching TRBD1. The sequences come from peripheral blood, collected from a patient treated with radiotherapy plus ipilimumab. This receptor was obtained from a human donor with non-small cell lung cancer whose response to radiotherapy plus ipilimumab could not be evaluated. Some clones in this sample may be carry-over from other donors' samples. The CDR3 DNA is TGCGCCAGCAGCGCGATGGGGACAGCCCAAGAGACCCAGTACTTC. It is translated as CASSAMGTAQETQYF.